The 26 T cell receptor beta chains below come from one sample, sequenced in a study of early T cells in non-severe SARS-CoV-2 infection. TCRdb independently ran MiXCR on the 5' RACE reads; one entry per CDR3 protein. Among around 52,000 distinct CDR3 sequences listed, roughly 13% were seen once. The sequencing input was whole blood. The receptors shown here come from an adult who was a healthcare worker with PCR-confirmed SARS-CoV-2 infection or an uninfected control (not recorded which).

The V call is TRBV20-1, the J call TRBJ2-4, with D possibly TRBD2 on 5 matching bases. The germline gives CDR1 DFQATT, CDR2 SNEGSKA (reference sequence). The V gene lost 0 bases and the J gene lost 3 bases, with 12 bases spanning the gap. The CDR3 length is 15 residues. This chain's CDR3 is CSAREARESKNIQYF. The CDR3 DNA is TGCAGTGCTAGAGAGGCAAGGGAGAGCAAAAACATTCAGTACTTC.

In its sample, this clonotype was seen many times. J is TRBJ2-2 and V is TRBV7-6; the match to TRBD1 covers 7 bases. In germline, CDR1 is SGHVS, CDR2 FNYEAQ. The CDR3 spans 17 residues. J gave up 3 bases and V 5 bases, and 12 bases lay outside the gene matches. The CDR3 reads CASSPPYRDRDTGELFF. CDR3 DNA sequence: TGTGCCAGCAGCCCCCCCTACCGGGACAGAGACACCGGGGAGCTGTTTTTT.

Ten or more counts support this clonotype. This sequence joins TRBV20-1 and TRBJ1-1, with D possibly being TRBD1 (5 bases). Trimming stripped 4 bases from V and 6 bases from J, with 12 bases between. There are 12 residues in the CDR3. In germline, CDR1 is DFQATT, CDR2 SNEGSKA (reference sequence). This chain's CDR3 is CSATTDPSEAFF. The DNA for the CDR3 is TGCAGTGCTACGACAGACCCCTCTGAAGCTTTCTTT.

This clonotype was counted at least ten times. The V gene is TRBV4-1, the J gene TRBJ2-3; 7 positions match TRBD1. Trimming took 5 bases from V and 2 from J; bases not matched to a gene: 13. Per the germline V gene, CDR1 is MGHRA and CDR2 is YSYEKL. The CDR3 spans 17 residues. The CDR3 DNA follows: TGCGCCAGCAGCAATACCGGGACAGTTTCTTACACAGATACGCAGTATTTT. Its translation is CASSNTGTVSYTDTQYF.

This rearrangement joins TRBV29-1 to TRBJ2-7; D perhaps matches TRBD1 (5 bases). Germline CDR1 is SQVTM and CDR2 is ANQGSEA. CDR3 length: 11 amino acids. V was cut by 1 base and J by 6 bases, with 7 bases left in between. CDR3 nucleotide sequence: TGCAGCGTTGAAGTAAGGGGCGAGCAGTACTTC. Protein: CSVEVRGEQYF.

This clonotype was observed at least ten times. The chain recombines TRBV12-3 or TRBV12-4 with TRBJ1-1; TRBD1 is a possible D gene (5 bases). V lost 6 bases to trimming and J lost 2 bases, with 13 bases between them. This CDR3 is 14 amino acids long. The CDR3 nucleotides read TGTGCCAGCAGGGTGGCAGGGCCTAACACTGAAGCTTTCTTT. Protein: CASRVAGPNTEAFF.

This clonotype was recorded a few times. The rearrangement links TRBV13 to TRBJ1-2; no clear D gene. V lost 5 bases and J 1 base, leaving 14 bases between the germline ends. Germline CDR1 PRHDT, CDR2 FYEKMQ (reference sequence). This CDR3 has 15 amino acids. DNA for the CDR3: TGTGCCAGCAGCGCTGGCGGTGGAGTTAACTATGGCTACACCTTC. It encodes CASSAGGGVNYGYTF.

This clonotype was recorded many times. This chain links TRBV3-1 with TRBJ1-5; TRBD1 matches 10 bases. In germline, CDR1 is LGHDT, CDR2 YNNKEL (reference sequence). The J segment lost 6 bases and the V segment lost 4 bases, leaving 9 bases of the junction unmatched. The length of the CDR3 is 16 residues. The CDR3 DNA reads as TGTGCCAGCAGCCGTGGGACAGGGGTAGGCGGTCAGCCCCAGCATTTT. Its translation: CASSRGTGVGGQPQHF.

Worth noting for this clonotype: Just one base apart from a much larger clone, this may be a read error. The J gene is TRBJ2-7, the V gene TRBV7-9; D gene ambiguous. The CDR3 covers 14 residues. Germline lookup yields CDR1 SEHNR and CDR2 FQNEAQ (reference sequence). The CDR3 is CVSSFSALSYEQYF. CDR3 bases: TGTGTCAGCAGCTTCTCAGCCCTCTCCTACGAGCAGTACTTC.

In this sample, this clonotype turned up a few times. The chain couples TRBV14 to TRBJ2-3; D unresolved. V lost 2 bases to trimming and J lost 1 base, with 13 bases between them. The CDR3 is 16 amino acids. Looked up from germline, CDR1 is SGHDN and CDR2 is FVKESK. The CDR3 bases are TGTGCCAGCAGCCAATTTGGTCACAAAGGCACAGATACGCAGTATTTT. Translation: CASSQFGHKGTDTQYF. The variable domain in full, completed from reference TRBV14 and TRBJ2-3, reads EAGVTQFPSHSVIEKGQTVTLRCDPISGHDNLYWYRRVMGKEIKFLLHFVKESKQDESGMPNNRFLAERTGGTYSTLKVQPAELEDSGVYFCASSQFGHKGTDTQYFGPGTRLTVL.

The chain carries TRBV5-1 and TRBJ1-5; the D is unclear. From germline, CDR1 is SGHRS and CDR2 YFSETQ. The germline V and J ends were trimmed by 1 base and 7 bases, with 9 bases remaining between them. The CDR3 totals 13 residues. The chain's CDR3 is CASSLYVGQPQHF. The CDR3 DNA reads TGCGCCAGCAGCTTGTATGTGGGCCAGCCCCAGCATTTT.

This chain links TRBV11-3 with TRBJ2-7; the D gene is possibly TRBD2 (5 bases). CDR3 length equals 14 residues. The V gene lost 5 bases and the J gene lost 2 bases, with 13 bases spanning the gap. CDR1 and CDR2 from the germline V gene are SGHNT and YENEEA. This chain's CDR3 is CASSGSGQAYEQYF. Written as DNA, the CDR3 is TGTGCCAGCAGCGGAAGCGGTCAGGCCTACGAGCAGTACTTC.

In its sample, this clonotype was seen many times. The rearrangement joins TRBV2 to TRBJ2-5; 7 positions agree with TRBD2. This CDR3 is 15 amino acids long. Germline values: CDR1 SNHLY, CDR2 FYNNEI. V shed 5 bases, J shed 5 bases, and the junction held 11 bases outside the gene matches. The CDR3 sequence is CASSQGGSVGETQYF. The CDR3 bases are TGTGCCAGCAGTCAGGGAGGGTCCGTCGGGGAGACCCAGTACTTC. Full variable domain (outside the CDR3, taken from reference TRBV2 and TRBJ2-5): EPEVTQTPSHQVTQMGQEVILRCVPISNHLYFYWYRQILGQKVEFLVSFYNNEISEKSEIFDDQFSVERPDGSNFTLKIRSTKLEDSAMYFCASSQGGSVGETQYFGPGTRLLVL.

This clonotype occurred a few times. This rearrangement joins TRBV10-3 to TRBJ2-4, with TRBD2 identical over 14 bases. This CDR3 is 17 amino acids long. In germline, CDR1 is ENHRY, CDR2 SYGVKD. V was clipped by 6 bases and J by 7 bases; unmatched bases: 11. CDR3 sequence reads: CAISVTGTSGSHNIQYF. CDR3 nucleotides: TGTGCCATCAGCGTAACCGGGACTAGCGGGAGTCATAACATTCAGTACTTC.

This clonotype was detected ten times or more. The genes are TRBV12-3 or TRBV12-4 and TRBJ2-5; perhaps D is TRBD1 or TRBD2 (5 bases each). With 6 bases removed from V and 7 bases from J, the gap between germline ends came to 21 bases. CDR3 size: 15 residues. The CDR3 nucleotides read TGTGCCAGCAGCACTCTCCCGGGACGGCCTCGGACCCAGTACTTC. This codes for CASSTLPGRPRTQYF.

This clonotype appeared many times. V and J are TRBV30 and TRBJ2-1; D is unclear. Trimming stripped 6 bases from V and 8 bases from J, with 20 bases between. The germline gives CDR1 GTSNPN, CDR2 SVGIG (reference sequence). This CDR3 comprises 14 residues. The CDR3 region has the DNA TGTGCCTGTCCGGGCCCCACGAATACACATGAGCAGTTCTTC. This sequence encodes CACPGPTNTHEQFF.

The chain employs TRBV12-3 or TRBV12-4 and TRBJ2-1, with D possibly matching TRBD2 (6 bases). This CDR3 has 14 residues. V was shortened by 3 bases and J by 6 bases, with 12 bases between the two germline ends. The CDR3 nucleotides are TGTGCCAGCAGTTTCCGACTAGAGGGCAATGAGCAGTTCTTC. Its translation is CASSFRLEGNEQFF.

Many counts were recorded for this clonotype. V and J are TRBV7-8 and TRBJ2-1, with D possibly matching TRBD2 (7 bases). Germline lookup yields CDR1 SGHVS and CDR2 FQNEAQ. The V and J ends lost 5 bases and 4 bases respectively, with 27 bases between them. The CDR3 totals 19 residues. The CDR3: CASSLQGRTSAMGYNEQFF. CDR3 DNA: TGTGCCAGCAGCCTCCAGGGGAGGACTAGTGCAATGGGGTACAATGAGCAGTTCTTC.

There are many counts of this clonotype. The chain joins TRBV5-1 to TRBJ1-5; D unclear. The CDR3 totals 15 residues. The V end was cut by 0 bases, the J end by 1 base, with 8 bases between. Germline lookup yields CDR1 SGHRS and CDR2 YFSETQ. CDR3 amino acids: CASSLDEMSNQPQHF. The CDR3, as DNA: TGCGCCAGCAGCTTGGATGAGATGAGCAATCAGCCCCAGCATTTT.

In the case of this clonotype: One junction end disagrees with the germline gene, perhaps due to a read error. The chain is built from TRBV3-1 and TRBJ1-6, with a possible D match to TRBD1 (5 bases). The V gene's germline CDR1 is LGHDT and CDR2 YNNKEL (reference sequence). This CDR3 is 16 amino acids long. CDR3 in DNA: TGTGCCAGCAGGCAAGGACGCGGGGCCCCGAATTCACCCCTCCACTTT. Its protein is CASRQGRGAPNSPLHF.

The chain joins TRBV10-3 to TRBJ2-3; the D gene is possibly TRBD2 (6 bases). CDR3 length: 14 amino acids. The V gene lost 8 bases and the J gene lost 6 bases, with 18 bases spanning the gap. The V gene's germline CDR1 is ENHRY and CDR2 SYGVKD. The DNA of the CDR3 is TGTGCCATCGGCAGTCAGGTCGGAGGGGATACGCAGTATTTT. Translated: CAIGSQVGGDTQYF.

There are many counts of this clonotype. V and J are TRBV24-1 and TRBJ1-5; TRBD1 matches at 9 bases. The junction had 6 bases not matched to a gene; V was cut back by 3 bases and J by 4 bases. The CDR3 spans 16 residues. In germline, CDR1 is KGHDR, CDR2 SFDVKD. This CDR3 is CATSDGGQGTNQPQHF. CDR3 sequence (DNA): TGTGCCACCAGTGATGGGGGACAGGGAACAAATCAGCCCCAGCATTTT.

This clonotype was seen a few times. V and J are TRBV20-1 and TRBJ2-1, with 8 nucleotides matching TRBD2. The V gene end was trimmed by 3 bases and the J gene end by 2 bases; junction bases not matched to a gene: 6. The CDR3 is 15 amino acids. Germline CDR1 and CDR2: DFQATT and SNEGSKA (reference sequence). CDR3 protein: CSASRGGGPYNEQFF. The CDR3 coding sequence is TGCAGTGCTAGCCGCGGCGGGGGGCCCTACAATGAGCAGTTCTTC.

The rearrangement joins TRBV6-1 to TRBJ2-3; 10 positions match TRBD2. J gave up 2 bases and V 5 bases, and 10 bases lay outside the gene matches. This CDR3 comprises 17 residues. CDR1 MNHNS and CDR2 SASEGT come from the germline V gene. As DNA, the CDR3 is TGTGCCAGCAGTCCAAAGGTAGCGGGGGGACACACAGATACGCAGTATTTT. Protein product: CASSPKVAGGHTDTQYF.

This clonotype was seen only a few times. CDR3 residues: CASSRLGGEETQYF. In DNA, the CDR3 is TGCGCCAGCAGCCGGTTAGGGGGAGAAGAGACCCAGTACTTC. This chain joins TRBV4-1 and TRBJ2-5; D may be TRBD1 (6 bases). Between the trimmed V and J ends, which lost 4 bases and 3 bases, there was a span of 12 bases. CDR1 and CDR2 from the germline V gene are MGHRA and YSYEKL. The CDR3 totals 14 residues.

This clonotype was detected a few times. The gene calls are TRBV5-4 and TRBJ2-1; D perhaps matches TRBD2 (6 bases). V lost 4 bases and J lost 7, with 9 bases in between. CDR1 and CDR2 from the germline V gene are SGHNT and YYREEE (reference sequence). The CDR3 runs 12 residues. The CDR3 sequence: CASSGGTNEQFF. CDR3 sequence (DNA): TGTGCCAGCAGCGGCGGGACTAATGAGCAGTTCTTC.